This is a list of T cell receptor beta chains from one sample in a study of T cell responses to AZD1222 COVID-19 vaccine. Profiled with immunoSEQ multiplex PCR; TCRdb holds only in-frame clones, not every one. The sample contains 80,000 or so clones, 88% of which appear only once. Sample: peripheral blood, taken on day 0 of MenACWY control vaccination. Receptor source: an adult in good health. Both conserved end residues are part of each CDR3. Each record gives: clone size, D gene, V gene, J gene, CDR3 protein, CDR3 DNA. The D gene is left open where the match is weak. Clone size is not always given. Where it is, it says once, few, many or a class for expanded clones.

.,TRBD1,TRBV6-4,TRBJ1-2,CASSALPGQGSYGYTF,TGTGCCAGCAGTGCCCTCCCCGGACAGGGTTCGTATGGCTACACCTTC
once,TRBD2,TRBV28,TRBJ2-2,CASIWAGENTGELFF,TGTGCCAGCATCTGGGCGGGGGAAAACACCGGGGAGCTGTTTTTT
.,.,TRBV7-9,TRBJ2-1,CASSLLKKGNEQFF,TGTGCCAGCAGCCTGTTAAAAAAGGGTAATGAGCAGTTCTTC
.,TRBD1,TRBV5-5,TRBJ2-3,CASLREGAPSTDTQYF,TGTGCCAGCCTCCGAGAGGGGGCACCTAGCACAGATACGCAGTATTTT
.,TRBD2,TRBV2,TRBJ2-7,CASTGTSGSYEQYF,TGTGCCAGCACAGGGACTAGCGGTTCCTACGAGCAGTACTTC
.,.,TRBV29-1,TRBJ1-6,CSVAEGQNNSPLHF,TGCAGCGTGGCCGAAGGACAGAATAATTCACCCCTCCACTTT
.,TRBD2,TRBV5-1,TRBJ2-2,CASSLAGGAGGELFF,TGCGCCAGCAGCTTGGCCGGGGGGGCCGGCGGGGAGCTGTTTTTT
.,.,TRBV12-3/TRBV12-4,TRBJ1-2,CASSLNLLYGYTF,TGTGCCAGCAGTTTAAACCTACTCTATGGCTACACCTTC
.,.,TRBV11-3,TRBJ2-1,CASSLALRSGGGNEQFF,TGTGCCAGCAGCTTAGCCCTACGCTCAGGGGGAGGGAATGAGCAGTTCTTC
.,.,TRBV5-8,TRBJ1-5,CASSLGVRGQPNQPQHF,TGTGCCAGCAGCTTGGGAGTAAGAGGGCAACCGAATCAGCCCCAGCATTTT
.,TRBD1,TRBV6-5,TRBJ1-1,CASSSPTGATEAFF,TGTGCCAGCAGTTCTCCGACAGGGGCCACTGAAGCTTTCTTT
.,TRBD2,TRBV5-1,TRBJ2-1,CASSQRGLAGARDEQFF,TGCGCCAGCAGCCAGAGGGGACTAGCGGGGGCCAGGGATGAGCAGTTCTTC